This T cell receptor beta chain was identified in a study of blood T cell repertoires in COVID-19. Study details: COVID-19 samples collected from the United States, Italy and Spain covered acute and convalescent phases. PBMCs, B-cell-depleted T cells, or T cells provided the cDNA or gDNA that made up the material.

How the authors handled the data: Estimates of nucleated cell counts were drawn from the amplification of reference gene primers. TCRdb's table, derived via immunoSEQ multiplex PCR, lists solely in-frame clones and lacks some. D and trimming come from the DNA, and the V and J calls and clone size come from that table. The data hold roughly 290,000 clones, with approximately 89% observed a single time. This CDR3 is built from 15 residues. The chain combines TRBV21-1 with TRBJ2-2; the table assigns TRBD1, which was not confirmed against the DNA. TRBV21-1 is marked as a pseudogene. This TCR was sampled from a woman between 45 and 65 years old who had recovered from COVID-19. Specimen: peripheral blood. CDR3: CAKAYWGCFTGELFF. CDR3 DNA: TGTGCCAAGGCCTATTGGGGCTGTTTCACCGGGGAGCTGTTTTTT.